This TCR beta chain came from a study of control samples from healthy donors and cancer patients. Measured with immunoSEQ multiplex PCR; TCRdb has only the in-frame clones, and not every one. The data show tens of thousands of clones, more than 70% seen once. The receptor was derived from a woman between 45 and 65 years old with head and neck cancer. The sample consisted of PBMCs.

The CDR3 sequence: CASSLPANRGGPYNEQFF. CDR3 in DNA: TGCGCCAGCAGCTTGCCTGCGAACCGGGGGGGACCATACAATGAGCAGTTCTTC. This chain uses TRBV5-1 with TRBJ2-1; 8 bases align to TRBD2. This CDR3 is built from 18 residues. After removal of 1 base from V and 4 bases from J, the junction contained 13 bases not matched to a gene. Germline assignment: CDR1 SGHRS and CDR2 YFSETQ.